This T cell receptor beta chain comes out of a study of identical twins. Germline V gene lookup returns CDR1 SGHDT and CDR2 YYEEEE. This CDR3 has 15 residues. V dropped 6 bases and J dropped 8 bases, with 20 bases sitting between them. Each CDR3 protein is one row after TCRdb ran MiXCR on the 5' RACE reads. This table holds roughly 750,000 distinct CDR3 sequences, around 20% found once. Only a few counts were recorded for this clonotype. These data are also associated with another study on T cells expressing NK-cell markers.

Sequencing input: PBMCs. This receptor was taken from a woman between 18 and 29 years old in good health. The V and J genes are TRBV5-6 and TRBJ2-2; tentatively, D is TRBD1 (6 bases). The CDR3, as DNA: TGTGCCAGCAACCCCGGATGGGGGCCATCTGGGGAGCTGTTTTTT. Encoded protein: CASNPGWGPSGELFF.